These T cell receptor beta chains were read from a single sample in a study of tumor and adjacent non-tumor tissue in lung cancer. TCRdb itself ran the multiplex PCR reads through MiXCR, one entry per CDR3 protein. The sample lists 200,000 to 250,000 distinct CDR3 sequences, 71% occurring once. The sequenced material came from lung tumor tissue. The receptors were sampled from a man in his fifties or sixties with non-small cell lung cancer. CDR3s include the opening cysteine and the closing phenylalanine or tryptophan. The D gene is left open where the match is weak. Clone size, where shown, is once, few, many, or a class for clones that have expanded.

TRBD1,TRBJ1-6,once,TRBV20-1,TGCAGTGCTCGGTTCGGGACAGGGGACAGACCCCTCCACTTT,CSARFGTGDRPLHF
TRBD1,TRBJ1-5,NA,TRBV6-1,TGTGCCAGCAGGGACGGGACAGGGGGGAGGGGGCCCCAGCATTTT,CASRDGTGGRGPQHF
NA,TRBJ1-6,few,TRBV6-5,TGTGCCAGCAGGAAGGAAGGGGGTGCGGCTAATTCACCCCTCCACTTT,CASRKEGGAANSPLHF
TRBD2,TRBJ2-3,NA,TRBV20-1,TGCAGTGCCCCAGGACTAGCGGGAGGGTTTAAGGGCACAGATACGCAGTATTTT,CSAPGLAGGFKGTDTQYF
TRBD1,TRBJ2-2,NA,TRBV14,TGTGCCAGCAGCCAGTGGGACAGCCACAACACCCGGGAGCTGTTTTTT,CASSQWDSHNTRELFF
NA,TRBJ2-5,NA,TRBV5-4,TGTGCCAGCAGCCCCGGAGGCGGGAATCAAGAGACCCAGTACTTC,CASSPGGGNQETQYF
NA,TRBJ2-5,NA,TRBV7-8,TGTGCCAGCAGCCGGGGGCCTCAAGAGACCCAGTACTTC,CASSRGPQETQYF
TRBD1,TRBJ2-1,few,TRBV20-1,TGCAGTGCTAGAGCCGACAGGGGATCATACAATGAACAGTTCTTC,CSARADRGSYNEQFF
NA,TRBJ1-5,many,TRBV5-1,TGCGCCAGCAGCTTGGGGCAGGGCGAGCCCCAGCATTTT,CASSLGQGEPQHF
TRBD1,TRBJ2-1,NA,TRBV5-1,TGCGCCAGCAGCTTACAGGGGGAAAGCAATGAGCAGTTCTTC,CASSLQGESNEQFF
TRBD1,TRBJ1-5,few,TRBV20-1,TGCAGTGCTAGGGGGGGTTTTCTACTGACAGGGGCTAGCAATCAGCCCCAGCATTTT,CSARGGFLLTGASNQPQHF